This T cell receptor beta chain came from a study of vaccination and CD4 T cells after COVID-19. Study summary: As a positive control, some control cultures were given a CEFX pool, while others were given an HIV-1 Nef pool or no peptide.

Treatment described: approximately nine-day PBMC culture with coronavirus spike peptide pools or control peptides (ViraFEST assay). TCR sequencing followed the expansion of antigen-specific T cells with peptide pools in ViraFEST. This clonotype was recorded a few times. Its antigen is not identified. The Oncomine TCR Beta short-read assay was applied to DNA of cultured CD4+ T cells. Extraction of genomic DNA was performed on cultured CD4+ T cells. TCRdb fed the PCR reads into MiXCR, producing one record per CDR3 protein. The repertoire holds some 3,200 distinct CDR3 sequences, under 20% seen once, with 25% to 30% in the top ten. Per germline, CDR1 SGHNT and CDR2 YYREEE (reference sequence). The V end was cut by 6 bases, the J end by 2 bases, with 14 bases between. CDR3 length: 15 amino acids.

The sample taken for sequencing was CD4+ T cells from blood, cultured in vitro. The clonotype comes from a human donor who had recovered from COVID-19. The rearrangement joins TRBV5-4 to TRBJ2-2, with D possibly matching TRBD2 (6 bases). CDR3 residues: CASTLSGYNTGELFF. CDR3 nucleotide sequence: TGTGCCAGCACCCTGAGCGGGTACAACACCGGGGAGCTGTTTTTT.